This is a list of T cell receptor beta chains from one sample in a study of T cells in Graves' hyperthyroidism and ophthalmopathy. TCRdb ran MiXCR on the multiplex PCR reads and lists one entry per CDR3 protein. Of 450,000 to 650,000 distinct CDR3 sequences listed, around 20% are singletons. Sequencing used blood. The origin of the receptors is a young man with Graves' hyperthyroidism. The CDR3 runs from the conserved cysteine through the conserved F or W. The D gene is left open where the match is weak. Rows give clone size only sometimes, using once, few, many, or a class for an expanded clone.

clone size	J gene	CDR3 length	V gene	D gene	CDR3 DNA	CDR3 protein
.	TRBJ2-3	16	TRBV27	.	TGTGCCAGCAGTTTAAGGGGGAAAGGGATTTTAGATACGCAGTATTTT	CASSLRGKGILDTQYF
many	TRBJ2-2	14	TRBV29-1	.	TGCAGCGGTGGCTCCGGCGGCTTGAGCGGGGAGCTGTTTTTT	CSGGSGGLSGELFF
many	TRBJ2-7	16	TRBV20-1	.	TGCAGTGCTAGACCCTCACCTGGGACGTGGGTTAGTGAGCAGTACTTC	CSARPSPGTWVSEQYF
many	TRBJ1-5	13	TRBV29-1	TRBD1	TGCAGCGTCGGGACAGGGGGCAATCAGCCCCAGCATTTT	CSVGTGGNQPQHF
.	TRBJ2-2	14	TRBV20-1	.	TGCAGTGCCTTAGCGGTCGCGAACACCGGGGAGCTGTTTTTT	CSALAVANTGELFF
few	TRBJ2-7	14	TRBV7-9	.	TGTGCCAGCAGCCCGAAAGGACAGTCCTACGAGCAGTACTTC	CASSPKGQSYEQYF
many	TRBJ1-5	14	TRBV10-3	.	TGTGCCATCAGAGCACACAATAGCAATCAGCCCCAGCATTTT	CAIRAHNSNQPQHF
many	TRBJ2-7	13	TRBV28	.	TGTGCCAGCAGTTTGCCGGGTGTCTACGAGCAGTACTTC	CASSLPGVYEQYF
.	TRBJ1-3	14	TRBV5-1	.	TGCGCCAGCAGCTTACAGTCCTCTGGAAACACCATATATTTT	CASSLQSSGNTIYF
.	TRBJ2-7	14	TRBV6-1	.	TGTGCCAGCAGCACACAAAGGGGCGTGTACGAGCAGTACTTC	CASSTQRGVYEQYF
.	TRBJ1-1	13	TRBV10-3	TRBD1	TGTGCCATCAGTGACCAGACAGGGTCTGAAGCTTTCTTT	CAISDQTGSEAFF
few	TRBJ1-1	13	TRBV11-2	.	TGTGCCAGCAGCTTAGACCAGGGTACTGAAGCTTTCTTT	CASSLDQGTEAFF
many	TRBJ1-1	13	TRBV12-3/TRBV12-4	.	TGTGCCAGCAGTTGGGGGGGATTCGGTGAAGCTTTCTTT	CASSWGGFGEAFF
many	TRBJ2-7	15	TRBV5-5	TRBD1	TGTGCCAGCAGCCTGATCGGGACAGGGAATTACGAGCAGTACTTC	CASSLIGTGNYEQYF
many	TRBJ1-1	14	TRBV6-1	TRBD1	TGTGCCAGCAGTGGGGTCTTGACAGGGTGGGAAGCTTTCTTT	CASSGVLTGWEAFF
many	TRBJ2-5	14	TRBV19	.	TGTGCCAGTAGTAACCGACACAGCCAAGAGACCCAGTACTTC	CASSNRHSQETQYF
many	TRBJ2-5	15	TRBV28	TRBD1	TGTGCCAGCAGCTACGGGACAGGGGGCCTGGAGACCCAGTACTTC	CASSYGTGGLETQYF
many	TRBJ2-7	14	TRBV28	.	TGTGCTCACTCTCGACAGCTATTTTCCTACGAGCAGTACTTC	CAHSRQLFSYEQYF
many	TRBJ2-3	14	TRBV12-5	.	TGTGCTAGTGGTTTGGGGGACGGCACAGATACGCAGTATTTT	CASGLGDGTDTQYF
many	TRBJ1-3	17	TRBV6-2/TRBV6-3	.	TGTGCCAGCAGTGGGAGGATTTTCGCAGTATCTGGAAACACCATATATTTT	CASSGRIFAVSGNTIYF
.	TRBJ1-1	13	TRBV20-1	.	TGCAGTGCCACTCTAGGGGGGAACACTGAAGCTTTCTTT	CSATLGGNTEAFF
few	TRBJ2-2	14	TRBV11-2	.	TGTGCCAGCAGCTTGAGCTTGGCCACCGGGGAGCTGTTTTTT	CASSLSLATGELFF
many	TRBJ1-6	14	TRBV27	.	TGTGCCAGCAGTTTATCTGGGGGTGGTTCACCCCTCCACTTT	CASSLSGGGSPLHF
many	TRBJ2-5	17	TRBV7-2	TRBD2	TGTGCCAGCAGCTTGGCGCCCAGGACTAGCGAGGGGGAGACCCAGTACTTC	CASSLAPRTSEGETQYF
many	TRBJ1-1	17	TRBV25-1	TRBD1	TGTGCCAGCAGTGGCGGGGACAGGGGGCGAAGGTACACTGAAGCTTTCTTT	CASSGGDRGRRYTEAFF
many	TRBJ1-2	17	TRBV12-3/TRBV12-4	.	TGTGCCAGCAGTGCCGGACTCAGGACAGATGTGAACTATGGCTACACCTTC	CASSAGLRTDVNYGYTF
many	TRBJ2-7	16	TRBV27	TRBD2	TGTGCCAGCAGTTTATCGGGCGGGGGGGCACCCTACGAGCAGTACTTC	CASSLSGGGAPYEQYF
many	TRBJ2-7	13	TRBV2	TRBD2	TGTGCCAGCAGAAGACTAGCGGTCTACGAGCAGTACTTC	CASRRLAVYEQYF
many	TRBJ1-1	15	TRBV5-1	TRBD1	TGCGCCAGCACCGAACCTACAGGGGAGGGTACTGAAGCTTTCTTT	CASTEPTGEGTEAFF
many	TRBJ1-5	13	TRBV6-1	.	TGTGCCAGCAGTGATTATAGCAATCAGCCCCAGCATTTT	CASSDYSNQPQHF
many	TRBJ1-5	12	TRBV29-1	.	TGCAGCGTGAGACAAGAGAATCAGCCCCAGCATTTT	CSVRQENQPQHF
many	TRBJ1-1	17	TRBV12-5	.	TGTGCTAGTGGTTTGGTATCCGGGCGGATTCGGAACACTGAAGCTTTCTTT	CASGLVSGRIRNTEAFF
many	TRBJ2-5	13	TRBV28	TRBD2	TGTGCCAGCAGCGGGGGGGAACAAGAGACCCAGTACTTC	CASSGGEQETQYF
.	TRBJ1-3	13	TRBV29-1	TRBD1	TGCAGCGTTACGACAGGGCGTGAAAACACCATATATTTT	CSVTTGRENTIYF
.	TRBJ1-5	15	TRBV28	TRBD1	TGTGCCAGCAGTTCACAGGGGGCGCCGAATCAGCCCCAGCATTTT	CASSSQGAPNQPQHF
many	TRBJ1-5	15	TRBV12-3/TRBV12-4	TRBD1	TGTGCCAGCAGTTTGGGCCGACAGGGCTATCAGCCCCAGCATTTT	CASSLGRQGYQPQHF
many	TRBJ1-3	14	TRBV6-1	.	TGTGCCAGCACCTGGCCAGGGTCTGGAAACACCATATATTTT	CASTWPGSGNTIYF
many	TRBJ1-2	13	TRBV27	.	TGTGCCAGCAGTCTCTCCTGGAACTATGGCTACACCTTC	CASSLSWNYGYTF
many	TRBJ1-3	15	TRBV28	.	TGTGCCAGCATCGACAGGCGAGGTTCTGGAAACACCATATATTTT	CASIDRRGSGNTIYF
many	TRBJ1-5	16	TRBV11-1	TRBD1	TGTGCCAGCAGCAAGGGGACAGGGGGGAGCGATCAGCCCCAGCATTTT	CASSKGTGGSDQPQHF
many	TRBJ2-5	13	TRBV15	.	TGTGCCACCAGCAGGGCGTCCGAAGAGACCCAGTACTTC	CATSRASEETQYF
.	TRBJ1-2	11	TRBV19	.	TGTGCCGTCTTCAAGGGGGATGGCTACACCTTC	CAVFKGDGYTF
few	TRBJ1-1	12	TRBV20-1	.	TGCAGTGCTAGAATAGTCTACGGAGAAGCTTTCTTT	CSARIVYGEAFF
.	TRBJ2-7	16	TRBV6-2/TRBV6-3	TRBD2	TGTGCCAGCAGCACGACCCTTAGCGGGATCGCGTACGAGCAGTACTTC	CASSTTLSGIAYEQYF
many	TRBJ1-1	14	TRBV5-1	.	TGCGCCAGCAGCTTGGGCCAGAGAAGCGCTGAAGCTTTCTTT	CASSLGQRSAEAFF
few	TRBJ1-1	15	TRBV10-2	.	TGCGCCAGCAGTGAGTCAGGCAGGTTGAACACTGAAGCTTTCTTT	CASSESGRLNTEAFF
.	TRBJ1-1	12	TRBV6-1	.	TGTGCCAGCAGTGGCGGACAACGAAAAGCTTTCTTT	CASSGGQRKAFF
.	TRBJ1-1	13	TRBV2	.	TGTGCCAGCAGTACCCACGTGAACACTGAAGCTTTCTTT	CASSTHVNTEAFF
many	TRBJ2-5	12	TRBV24-1	.	TGTGCCACCAGTCGGGCCGGAGGGACCCAGTACTTC	CATSRAGGTQYF
.	TRBJ2-5	14	TRBV10-1	.	TGCGCCAGCAGCCCCTTTGAGGGTCCAGAGACCCAGTACTTC	CASSPFEGPETQYF
many	TRBJ1-5	16	TRBV6-1	TRBD1	TGTGCCAGCAGTGAACCCCCGACAGGGATCAATCAGCCCCAGCATTTT	CASSEPPTGINQPQHF
many	TRBJ1-2	13	TRBV28	.	TGTGCCAGCAGTCACAGGGAGTTCTATGGCTACACCTTC	CASSHREFYGYTF
few	TRBJ2-7	14	TRBV18	.	TGTGCCAGCTCGCCGACCGGGATTGACTACGAGCAGTACTTC	CASSPTGIDYEQYF
.	TRBJ2-7	18	TRBV27	TRBD2	TGTGCCAGCAGTCCCCAACCTTTCCTAGCGGGGGGGCAGGACGAGCAGTACTTC	CASSPQPFLAGGQDEQYF
.	TRBJ2-7	13	TRBV6-1	.	TGTGCCAGCACCCCCCGCCAGGATTACGAGCAGTACTTC	CASTPRQDYEQYF
many	TRBJ2-4	14	TRBV20-1	TRBD1	TGCAGTGCTCCCCTGACAGGGCCCAAAAACATTCAGTACTTC	CSAPLTGPKNIQYF
many	TRBJ2-5	15	TRBV12-3/TRBV12-4	.	TGTGCCAGCAGCGATAACAGGGCGGGTGGAGAGACCCAGTACTTC	CASSDNRAGGETQYF
many	TRBJ2-5	15	TRBV6-5	.	TGTGCCAGCAGAACATCACAGGGTTGGGAGGAGACCCAGTACTTC	CASRTSQGWEETQYF
few	TRBJ2-2	16	TRBV5-1	.	TGCGCCAGCAGCTTGGGGCCAGGGGATGGCACCGGGGAGCTGTTTTTT	CASSLGPGDGTGELFF
few	TRBJ1-5	12	TRBV6-5	.	TGTGCCAGCAGTTACTCGAGGGAGCCCCAGCATTTT	CASSYSREPQHF